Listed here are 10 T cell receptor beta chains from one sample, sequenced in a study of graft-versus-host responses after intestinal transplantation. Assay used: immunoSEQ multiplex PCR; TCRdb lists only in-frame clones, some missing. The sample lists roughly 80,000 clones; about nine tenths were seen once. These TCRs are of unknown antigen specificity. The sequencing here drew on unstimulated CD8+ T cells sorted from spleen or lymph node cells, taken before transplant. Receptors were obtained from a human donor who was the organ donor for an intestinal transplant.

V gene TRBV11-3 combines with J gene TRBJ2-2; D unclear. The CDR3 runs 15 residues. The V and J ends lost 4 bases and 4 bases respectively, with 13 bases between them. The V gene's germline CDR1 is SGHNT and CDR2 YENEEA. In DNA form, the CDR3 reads TGTGCCAGCAGCTCCCGGGCCGATTCCACCGGGGAGCTGTTTTTT. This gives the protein CASSSRADSTGELFF.

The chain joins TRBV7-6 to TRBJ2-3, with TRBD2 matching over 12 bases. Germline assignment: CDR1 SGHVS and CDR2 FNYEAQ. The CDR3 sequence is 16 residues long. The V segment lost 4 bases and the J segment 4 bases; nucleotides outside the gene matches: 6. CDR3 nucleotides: TGTGCCAGCAGCTCCTCGACTAGCGGGGGTCCAGATACGCAGTATTTT. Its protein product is CASSSSTSGGPDTQYF.

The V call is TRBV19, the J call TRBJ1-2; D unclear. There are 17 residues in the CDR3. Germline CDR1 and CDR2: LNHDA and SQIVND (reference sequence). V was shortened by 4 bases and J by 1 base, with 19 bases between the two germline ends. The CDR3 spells CASSTRLTKADNYGYTF. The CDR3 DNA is TGTGCCAGTAGTACCAGACTGACGAAAGCCGATAACTATGGCTACACCTTC.

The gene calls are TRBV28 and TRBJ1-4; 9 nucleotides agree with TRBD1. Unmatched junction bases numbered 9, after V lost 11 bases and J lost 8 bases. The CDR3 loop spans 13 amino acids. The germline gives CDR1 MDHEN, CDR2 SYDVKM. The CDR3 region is CASTGQGYEKLFF. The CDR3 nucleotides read TGTGCCTCCACCGGACAGGGGTACGAAAAACTGTTTTTT.

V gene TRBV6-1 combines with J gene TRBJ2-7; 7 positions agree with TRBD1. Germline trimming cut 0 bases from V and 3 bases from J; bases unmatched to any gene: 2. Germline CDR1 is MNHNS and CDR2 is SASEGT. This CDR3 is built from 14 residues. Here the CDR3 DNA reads TGTGCCAGCAGTGAAGCGGGGACAGACTACGAGCAGTACTTC. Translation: CASSEAGTDYEQYF.

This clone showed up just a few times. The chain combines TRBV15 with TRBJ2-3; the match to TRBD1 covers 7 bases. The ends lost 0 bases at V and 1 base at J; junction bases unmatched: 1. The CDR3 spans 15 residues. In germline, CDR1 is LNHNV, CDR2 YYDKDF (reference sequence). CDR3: CATSREQGGTDTQYF. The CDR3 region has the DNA TGTGCCACCAGCAGAGAGCAGGGGGGCACAGATACGCAGTATTTT. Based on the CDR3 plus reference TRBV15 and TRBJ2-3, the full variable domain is DAMVIQNPRYQVTQFGKPVTLSCSQTLNHNVMYWYQQKSSQAPKLLFHYYDKDFNNEADTPDNFQSRRPNTSFCFLDIRSPGLGDTAMYLCATSREQGGTDTQYFGPGTRLTVL.

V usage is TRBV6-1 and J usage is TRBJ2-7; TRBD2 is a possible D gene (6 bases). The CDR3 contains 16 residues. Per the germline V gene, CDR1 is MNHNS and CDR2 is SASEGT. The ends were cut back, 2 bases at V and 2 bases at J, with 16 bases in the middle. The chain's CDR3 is CASSELPGLQAYEQYF. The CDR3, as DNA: TGTGCCAGCAGTGAATTACCGGGACTTCAGGCCTACGAGCAGTACTTC.

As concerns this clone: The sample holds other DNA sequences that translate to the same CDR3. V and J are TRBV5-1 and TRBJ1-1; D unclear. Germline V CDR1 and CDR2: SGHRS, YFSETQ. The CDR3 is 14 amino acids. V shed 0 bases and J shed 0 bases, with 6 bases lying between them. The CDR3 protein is CASSLGGMNTEAFF. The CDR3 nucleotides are TGCGCCAGCAGCTTGGGGGGAATGAACACTGAAGCTTTCTTT.

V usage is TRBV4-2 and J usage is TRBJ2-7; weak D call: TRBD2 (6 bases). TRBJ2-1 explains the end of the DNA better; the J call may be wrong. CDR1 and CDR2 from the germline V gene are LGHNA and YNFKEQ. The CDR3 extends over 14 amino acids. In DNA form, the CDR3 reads TGTGCCAGCAGCCAAGATTTGGAGGGAGTGGAGCAGTTCTTC. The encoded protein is CASSQDLEGVEQFF.

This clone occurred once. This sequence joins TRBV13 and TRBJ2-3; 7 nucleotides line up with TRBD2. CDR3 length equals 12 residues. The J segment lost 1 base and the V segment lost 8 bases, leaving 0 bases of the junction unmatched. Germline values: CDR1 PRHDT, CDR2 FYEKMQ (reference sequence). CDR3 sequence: CASGGGTDTQYF. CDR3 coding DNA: TGTGCCAGCGGGGGGGGCACAGATACGCAGTATTTT.